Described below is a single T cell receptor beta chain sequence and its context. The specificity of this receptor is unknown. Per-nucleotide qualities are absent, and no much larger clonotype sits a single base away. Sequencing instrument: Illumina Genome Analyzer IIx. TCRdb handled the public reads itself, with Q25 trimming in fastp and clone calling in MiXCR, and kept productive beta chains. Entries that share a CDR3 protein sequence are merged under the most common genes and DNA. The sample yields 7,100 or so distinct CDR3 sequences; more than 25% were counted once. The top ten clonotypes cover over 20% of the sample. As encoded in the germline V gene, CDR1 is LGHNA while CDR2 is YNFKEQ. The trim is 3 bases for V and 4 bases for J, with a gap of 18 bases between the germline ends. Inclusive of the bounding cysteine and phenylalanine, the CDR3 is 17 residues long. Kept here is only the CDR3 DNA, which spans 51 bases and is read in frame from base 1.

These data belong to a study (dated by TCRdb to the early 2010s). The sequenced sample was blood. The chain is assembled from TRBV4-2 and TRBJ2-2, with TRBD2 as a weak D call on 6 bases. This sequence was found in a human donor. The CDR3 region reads CASSHGGTGKTTGELFF. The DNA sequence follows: TGTGCCAGCAGCCATGGAGGGACGGGGAAAACCACCGGGGAGCTGTTTTTT.